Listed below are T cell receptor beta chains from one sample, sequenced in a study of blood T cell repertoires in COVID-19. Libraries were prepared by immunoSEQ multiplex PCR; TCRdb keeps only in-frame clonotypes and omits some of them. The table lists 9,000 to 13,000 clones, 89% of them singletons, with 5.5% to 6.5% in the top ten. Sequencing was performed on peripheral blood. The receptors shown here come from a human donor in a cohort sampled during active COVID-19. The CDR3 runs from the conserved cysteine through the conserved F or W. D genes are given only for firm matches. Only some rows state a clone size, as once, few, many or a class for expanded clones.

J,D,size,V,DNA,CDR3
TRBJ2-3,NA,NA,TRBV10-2,TGCGCCAGCAGTTCCGTTGGGCTCACAGATACGCAGTATTTT,CASSSVGLTDTQYF
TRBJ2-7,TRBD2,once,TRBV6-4,TGTGCCAGCAGTGACCCCGGACTAGCGGGCCCACGGGAGCAGTACTTC,CASSDPGLAGPREQYF
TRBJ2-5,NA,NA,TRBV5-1,TGCGCCAGCAGCTCCAGCGGGTCCAGGGAAGAGACCCAGTACTTC,CASSSSGSREETQYF
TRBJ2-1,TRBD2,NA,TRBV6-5,TGTGCCAGCACTATGACTAGCGGGGGAAGGAATGAGCAGTTCTTC,CASTMTSGGRNEQFF
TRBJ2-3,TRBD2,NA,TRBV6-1,TGTGCCAGCAGTGACTATGGCGGGGGGGACACAGATACGCAGTATTTT,CASSDYGGGDTDTQYF
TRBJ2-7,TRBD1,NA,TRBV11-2,TGTGCCAGCAGCTCCCTCGGCGAAGACAGGGACGAGCAGTACTTC,CASSSLGEDRDEQYF
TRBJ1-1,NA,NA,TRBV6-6,TGTGCCAGCAGAACGACAGTGAACACTGAAGCTTTCTTT,CASRTTVNTEAFF
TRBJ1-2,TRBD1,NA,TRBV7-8,TGTGCCAGCAGCTTAGACCACAGGGGGCAGCAAGGCTACACCTTC,CASSLDHRGQQGYTF
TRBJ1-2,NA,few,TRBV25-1,TGTGCCAGCAGGTCAACAGGATACGACTATGGCTACACCTTC,CASRSTGYDYGYTF
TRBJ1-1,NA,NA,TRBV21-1,TGTGCCAGCAGCAAGGGTGGGGGGTCAGAAGCTTTCTTT,CASSKGGGSEAFF
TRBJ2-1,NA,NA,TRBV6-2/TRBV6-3,TGTGCCAGCAGTTACTACCAGGGATTCCCCAATGAGCAGTTCTTC,CASSYYQGFPNEQFF
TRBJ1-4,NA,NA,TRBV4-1,TGCGCCAGCAGCCAAGATAGAGGTGGAGCAGAAAAACTGTTTTTT,CASSQDRGGAEKLFF
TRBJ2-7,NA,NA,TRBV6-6,TGTGCCAGCAAGGCCAGGGAATCTCTCTCCTACGAGCAGTACTTC,CASKARESLSYEQYF
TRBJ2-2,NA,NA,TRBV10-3,TGTGCCATCCTAACAGAGCCCCCGAAAAACACCGGGGAGCTGTTTTTT,CAILTEPPKNTGELFF
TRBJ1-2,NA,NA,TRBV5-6,TGTGCCAGCAGCTGGCCGTCCCGGGACATTTTGGGGGGCTACACCTTC,CASSWPSRDILGGYTF
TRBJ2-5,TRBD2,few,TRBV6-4,TGTGCCAGCAGTGAGACTAGCGGGGGGGCCGTAGAGACCCAGTACTTC,CASSETSGGAVETQYF
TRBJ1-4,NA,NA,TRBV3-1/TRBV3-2,TGTGCCAGCAGCCAAGGCTCGTGGGCGTGGAAACTGTTTTTT,CASSQGSWAWKLFF
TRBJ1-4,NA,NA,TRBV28,TGTGCCAGCAGGAGCGCACAGGGAACCACAACTAATGAAAAACTGTTTTTT,CASRSAQGTTTNEKLFF
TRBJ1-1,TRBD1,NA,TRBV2,TGTGCCAGCAGTGAGACAGGGGGACTCACTGAAGCTTTCTTT,CASSETGGLTEAFF
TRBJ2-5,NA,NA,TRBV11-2,TGTGCCAGCAGCTTAAGGGGTTCAACGACCCAGTACTTC,CASSLRGSTTQYF
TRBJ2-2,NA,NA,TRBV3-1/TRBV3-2,TGTGCCAGCAGCCAAGAGTTAAGGGGGAAGAACACCGGGGAGCTGTTTTTT,CASSQELRGKNTGELFF
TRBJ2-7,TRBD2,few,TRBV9,TGTGCCAGCAGCCGCGGGGGAGAGTACGAGCAGTACTTC,CASSRGGEYEQYF